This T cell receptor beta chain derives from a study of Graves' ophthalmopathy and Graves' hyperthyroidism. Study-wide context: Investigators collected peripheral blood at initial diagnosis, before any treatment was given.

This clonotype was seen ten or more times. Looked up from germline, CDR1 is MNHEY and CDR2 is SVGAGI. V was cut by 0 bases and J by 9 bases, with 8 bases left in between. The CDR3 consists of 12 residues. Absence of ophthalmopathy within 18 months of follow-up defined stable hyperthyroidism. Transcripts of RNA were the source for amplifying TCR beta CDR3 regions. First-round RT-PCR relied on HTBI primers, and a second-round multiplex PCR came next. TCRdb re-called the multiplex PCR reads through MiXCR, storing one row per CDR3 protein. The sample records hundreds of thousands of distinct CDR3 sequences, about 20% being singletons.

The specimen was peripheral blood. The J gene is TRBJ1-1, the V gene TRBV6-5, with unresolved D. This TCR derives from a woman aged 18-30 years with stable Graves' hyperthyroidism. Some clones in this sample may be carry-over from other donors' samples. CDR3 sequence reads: CASSYSGGKAFF. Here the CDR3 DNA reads TGTGCCAGCAGTTACTCGGGAGGTAAAGCTTTCTTT.